This TCR beta chain originates from a study of shared clonotypes between healthy human individuals. Trimming stripped 3 bases from V and 5 bases from J, with 17 bases between. This CDR3 spans 15 amino acids. The V gene's germline CDR1 is LGHNA and CDR2 YSLEER. Clones were read by immunoSEQ multiplex PCR, and TCRdb kept only the in-frame ones, dropping some. The sample consists of some 1,100,000 clones, approximately 80% of them appearing once. The rearrangement links TRBV4-3 to TRBJ2-7; D might be TRBD2 (8 bases). This receptor was identified in a man aged 18 to 35 in good health. Some clones in this sample may be carry-over from other donors' samples. Sequenced input: memory CD4+ T cells from PBMCs. The sample's subset: CD45RA-negative fraction. The CDR3 loop reads CASSHAGTRGHEQYF. In nucleotides, the CDR3 is TGCGCCAGCAGCCACGCCGGGACTAGGGGGCACGAGCAGTACTTC.